These T cell receptor beta chains were read from a single sample in a study of regulatory T cells in long-lasting Graves disease. TCRdb called the multiplex PCR reads again in MiXCR, with one record for every CDR3 protein. The data hold some 410,000 distinct CDR3 sequences, with 15% to 20% observed a single time. These data are also associated with another study on T cells in Graves' hyperthyroidism and ophthalmopathy.

This specimen consisted of peripheral blood mononuclear cells (PBMCs), obtained at new diagnosis, from a patient treated with antithyroid drugs. The receptors come from a woman between 25 and 40 years old with Graves disease. CDR3s include the opening cysteine and the closing phenylalanine or tryptophan. A D gene is named only where the DNA matches it firmly. Size is stated for part of the rows, as once, few or many counts, or as a class when the clone is expanded.

TRBJ1-1 - - TRBV30 CAQKRGTEAFF TGTGCCCAGAAGAGGGGAACTGAAGCTTTCTTT
TRBJ2-2 TRBD2 many TRBV20-1 CSASWLAGGKGTGELFF TGCAGTGCTAGTTGGCTAGCGGGAGGGAAAGGCACCGGGGAGCTGTTTTTT
TRBJ2-2 - many TRBV27 CASSLAGTANTGELFF TGTGCCAGCAGTTTAGCAGGGACTGCGAACACCGGGGAGCTGTTTTTT
TRBJ1-5 - few TRBV10-2 CASSDRASNQPQHF TGCGCCAGCAGTGACAGGGCTAGCAATCAGCCCCAGCATTTT
TRBJ2-3 TRBD1 - TRBV9 CASSARTGEGDTQYF TGTGCCAGCAGCGCGCGGACAGGGGAGGGAGATACGCAGTATTTT
TRBJ2-5 TRBD2 many TRBV28 CASRSNGLARETQYF TGTGCCAGCCGCTCGAATGGACTAGCTCGAGAGACCCAGTACTTC
TRBJ2-3 - few TRBV20-1 CSARDRVGGLRDTQYF TGCAGTGCTAGAGATAGGGTAGGAGGCTTACGCGATACGCAGTATTTT
TRBJ1-1 - many TRBV30 CAWSVTPGAEAFF TGTGCCTGGAGTGTAACCCCGGGGGCTGAAGCTTTCTTT
TRBJ2-5 TRBD1 many TRBV15 CATSSGTGGAKETQYF TGTGCCACCAGCAGTGGAACAGGGGGCGCGAAGGAGACCCAGTACTTC
TRBJ1-2 - many TRBV20-1 CRSRGPLGYTF TGCAGGTCGCGGGGTCCCCTGGGCTACACCTTC
TRBJ2-3 TRBD2 many TRBV10-3 CAIRPQAGVTDTQYF TGTGCCATCAGACCTCAAGCGGGAGTCACAGATACGCAGTATTTT
TRBJ2-5 - many TRBV12-3/TRBV12-4 CASRSVGSRETQYF TGTGCCAGCAGATCTGTCGGGAGTAGGGAGACCCAGTACTTC
TRBJ2-1 - many TRBV28 CASRPPRDFPREQFF TGTGCCAGCAGGCCACCCCGGGACTTCCCACGGGAGCAGTTCTTC
TRBJ2-3 TRBD2 - TRBV28 CASSFLVAGGFTDTQYF TGTGCCAGCAGTTTCCTTGTAGCGGGAGGGTTCACAGATACGCAGTATTTT
TRBJ2-7 TRBD1 - TRBV4-1 CASSHDPQGAYEQYF TGCGCCAGCAGCCATGATCCCCAGGGGGCCTACGAGCAGTACTTC
TRBJ2-2 TRBD2 - TRBV6-2/TRBV6-3 CASSSPRLAGVTGELFF TGTGCCAGCAGTTCCCCCAGACTAGCGGGAGTTACCGGGGAGCTGTTTTTT
TRBJ2-1 TRBD2 many TRBV20-1 CSAQREVFTFF TGCAGTGCTCAGCGGGAGGTGTTTACGTTCTTC
TRBJ2-1 TRBD1 many TRBV11-2 CASSARQGEFNEQFF TGTGCCAGCAGCGCAAGACAGGGGGAGTTCAATGAGCAGTTCTTC
TRBJ2-7 TRBD1 many TRBV12-3/TRBV12-4 CASSPDRVVNEQYF TGTGCCAGCAGCCCGGACAGGGTCGTCAACGAGCAGTACTTC
TRBJ2-1 TRBD2 few TRBV11-2 CASWGLAGANEQFF TGTGCCAGCTGGGGACTAGCGGGAGCGAATGAGCAGTTCTTC
TRBJ1-3 - few TRBV18 CASSPGQLSSGNTIYF TGTGCCAGCTCGCCAGGACAGTTGAGCTCTGGAAACACCATATATTTT
TRBJ2-1 TRBD2 - TRBV11-3 CASSHTTSGYNEQFF TGTGCCAGCAGCCACACGACTAGCGGGTACAATGAGCAGTTCTTC
TRBJ2-7 - many TRBV19 CASGTGSEQYF TGTGCCAGCGGTACTGGTTCCGAGCAGTACTTC
TRBJ1-5 - once TRBV19 CASSPSDNQPQHF TGTGCCAGTAGTCCCTCCGACAACCAGCCCCAGCATTTT
TRBJ2-1 TRBD2 few TRBV4-1 CASSQEVGGGRNEQFF TGCGCCAGCAGCCAAGAGGTCGGGGGGGGGCGGAATGAGCAGTTCTTC
TRBJ2-5 TRBD2 - TRBV9 CASSEARQASGLETQYF TGTGCCAGCAGCGAGGCCCGGCAAGCTAGCGGCCTCGAGACCCAGTACTTC
TRBJ2-2 TRBD2 many TRBV18 CASSPVAGNTGELFF TGTGCCAGCTCACCAGTAGCGGGGAACACCGGGGAGCTGTTTTTT
TRBJ1-5 - - TRBV20-1 CSARPGNQPQHF TGCAGTGCGCGGCCAGGCAATCAGCCCCAGCATTTT
TRBJ2-5 TRBD1 few TRBV10-3 CAISPGQGGETQYF TGTGCCATCAGTCCAGGACAGGGCGGCGAGACCCAGTACTTC
TRBJ2-7 - many TRBV10-3 CAIRESGPVNEQYF TGTGCCATCAGGGAGAGCGGCCCCGTGAACGAGCAGTACTTC
TRBJ1-1 TRBD1 - TRBV27 CASSAAVPGQKRVTEAFF TGTGCCAGCAGTGCAGCGGTACCGGGACAGAAAAGGGTCACTGAAGCTTTCTTT